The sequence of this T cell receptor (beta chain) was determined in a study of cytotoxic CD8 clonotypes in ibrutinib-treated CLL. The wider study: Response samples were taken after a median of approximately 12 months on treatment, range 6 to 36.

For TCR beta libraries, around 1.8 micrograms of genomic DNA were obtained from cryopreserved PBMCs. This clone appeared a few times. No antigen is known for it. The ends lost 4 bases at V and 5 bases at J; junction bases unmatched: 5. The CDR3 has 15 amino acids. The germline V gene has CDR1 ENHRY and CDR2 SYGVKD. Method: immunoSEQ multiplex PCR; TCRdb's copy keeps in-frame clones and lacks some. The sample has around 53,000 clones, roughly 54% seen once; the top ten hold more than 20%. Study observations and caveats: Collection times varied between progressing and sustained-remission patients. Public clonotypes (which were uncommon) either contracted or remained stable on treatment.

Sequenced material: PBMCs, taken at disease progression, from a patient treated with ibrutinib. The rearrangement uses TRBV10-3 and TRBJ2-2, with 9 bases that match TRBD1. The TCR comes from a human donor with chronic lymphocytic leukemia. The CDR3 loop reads CAISVGTGTTGELFF. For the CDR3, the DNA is TGTGCCATCAGTGTTGGGACAGGGACGACCGGGGAGCTGTTTTTT.